This T cell receptor beta chain emerged from a study of cytomegalovirus exposure and HLA in healthy donors. Comments on this clone: Its antigen is currently unknown.

13 Jbeta primers and 60 Vbeta primers were used for the PCR. The data were produced by immunoSEQ multiplex PCR, yet TCRdb's version contains in-frame clones alone and is incomplete. The repertoire holds around 160,000 clones, with over 80% as singletons. Overall study findings and caveats: A link between a missense DCLRE1C variant and TCR beta V- and J-gene trimming emerged from a later analysis.

The V gene's germline CDR1 is SQVTM and CDR2 ANQGSEA. The V end lost 2 bases, the J end lost 8 bases, and 12 bases lay between the germline ends. The CDR3 extends over 12 amino acids. Material: PBMCs. The receptor was derived from a woman aged 18-35 years in good health and CMV-seronegative. J is TRBJ1-2 and V is TRBV29-1; no clear D gene. CDR3 protein: CSVERGWGGYTF. The CDR3 region has the DNA TGCAGCGTTGAACGAGGGTGGGGAGGCTACACCTTC.